Below, 18 T cell receptor beta chains from the same sample are listed, as sequenced in a study of Ad26.COV2.S vaccination and SARS-CoV-2 variants. Treatment noted: roughly 18 received Ad26.COV2.S at low or high dose, single or two shots; about 5 received placebo; per-sample allocation not given. Sampling took place 63 days after the first vaccine or placebo injection. Only in-frame clones appear in the TCRdb table, and some are missing; sequencing was by immunoSEQ multiplex PCR. The sample includes more than 300,000 clones, over 80% seen only once; the top ten take roughly 2%. The starting material was peripheral blood, obtained in a trial of Ad26.COV2.S vaccine versus placebo. The receptor source for this set is a person aged 18-60 years who received the Ad26.COV2.S COVID-19 vaccine or a placebo.

The chain carries TRBV6-1 and TRBJ2-1, with a tentative D call TRBD1 (6 bases). Germline V gene sequence: CDR1 MNHNS, CDR2 SASEGT. The CDR3 has 16 amino acids. The V gene lost 4 bases and the J gene lost 5 bases, with 18 bases spanning the gap. CDR3 nucleotide sequence: TGTGCCAGCAGTGTCGTATGGTCGGCAGGGGACAATGAGCAGTTCTTC. Its translation is CASSVVWSAGDNEQFF.

The chain links TRBV18 to TRBJ1-6, with 10 nucleotides matching TRBD1. Germline V CDR1 and CDR2: KGHSH, LQKENI. J lost 7 bases, V lost 6 bases, and 6 bases had no gene match. The CDR3 is 15 residues long. In nucleotides, the CDR3 is TGTGCCAGCTCCCCGGACAGGGGGATAAATTCACCCCTCCACTTT. Translated: CASSPDRGINSPLHF.

To note about this clone: Different DNA sequences within this sample yield the same CDR3. The chain links TRBV29-1 to TRBJ1-2; 8 nucleotides line up with TRBD1. This CDR3 comprises 12 residues. Germline assignment: CDR1 SQVTM and CDR2 ANQGSEA. The junction had 5 bases not matched to a gene; V was cut back by 4 bases and J by 7 bases. The CDR3 sequence: CSVAGGGGGYTF. CDR3 in DNA: TGCAGCGTTGCAGGGGGCGGGGGTGGCTACACCTTC.

The V gene is TRBV18, the J gene TRBJ1-5; 8 nucleotides line up with TRBD1. The CDR3 extends over 17 amino acids. The germline CDR1 and CDR2 sequences are KGHSH and LQKENI. V trimming: 3 bases; J trimming: 0 bases; junction bases outside the gene matches: 7. The CDR3 is CASSPTGGVYSNQPQHF. The DNA for the CDR3 is TGTGCCAGCTCACCCACAGGGGGGGTCTATAGCAATCAGCCCCAGCATTTT.

The chain is built from TRBV12-3 or TRBV12-4 and TRBJ2-1; possibly TRBD1 for D (6 bases). The V gene lost 6 bases and the J gene lost 10 bases, with 10 bases spanning the gap. CDR3 length equals 11 residues. The DNA of the CDR3 is TGTGCCAGCAGCCCCCAGGGGGAGCAGTTCTTC. Its translation is CASSPQGEQFF.

V usage is TRBV28 and J usage is TRBJ1-6; a possible D gene is TRBD1 (5 bases). The germline V gene encodes CDR1 MDHEN and CDR2 SYDVKM. This CDR3 comprises 16 residues. V lost 3 bases to trimming and J lost 5 bases, with 14 bases between them. The CDR3 coding sequence is TGTGCCAGCAGTTTTGCCAGGGAGTCGAATAATTCACCCCTCCACTTT. Translation gives CASSFARESNNSPLHF.

The V gene is TRBV27, the J gene TRBJ2-3, with D perhaps matching TRBD1 (7 bases). The germline V gene has CDR1 MNHEY and CDR2 SMNVEV (reference sequence). Between the trimmed V and J ends, which lost 5 bases and 1 base, there was a span of 13 bases. This CDR3 comprises 15 residues. The CDR3 loop is CASSPRDRRTDTQYF. The CDR3, as DNA: TGTGCCAGCAGTCCGCGGGACAGACGCACAGATACGCAGTATTTT.

The chain employs TRBV7-8 and TRBJ1-3; no reliable D call. CDR1 and CDR2 from the germline V gene are SGHVS and FQNEAQ. This CDR3 has 15 amino acids. V was clipped by 5 bases and J by 0 bases, with 11 bases between them. Here the CDR3 DNA reads TGTGCCAGCAGCCAATCCATGAGCTCTGGAAACACCATATATTTT. Translating gives CASSQSMSSGNTIYF.

This chain connects TRBV19 to TRBJ2-3, with D perhaps matching TRBD2 (7 bases). Germline loops: CDR1 LNHDA, CDR2 SQIVND (reference sequence). The ends were cut back, 4 bases at V and 1 base at J, with 12 bases in the middle. The CDR3 covers 15 residues. The CDR3, as DNA: TGTGCCAGTAGTAATGGGGGGGCGGGCACAGATACGCAGTATTTT. This gives the protein CASSNGGAGTDTQYF.

The CDR3 sequence: CASTPTRDAGRYF. CDR3 nucleotide sequence: TGTGCCAGCACCCCGACCCGGGACGCCGGGCGGTACTTC. This chain connects TRBV6-5 to TRBJ2-7; TRBD1 or TRBD2 may be the D gene (5 bases each). Germline CDR1 and CDR2: MNHEY and SVGAGI. CDR3 length: 13 residues. Trimming left V 7 bases short and J 12 bases short, with 22 bases between.

CDR3 nucleotides: TGTGCCAGCAGCTCCCACAGAGGGGGAGATACGCAGTATTTT. Amino acids: CASSSHRGGDTQYF. The chain couples TRBV6-5 to TRBJ2-3; TRBD1 might be the D (6 bases). The CDR3 is made up of 14 amino acids. Trimming left V 6 bases short and J 5 bases short, with 15 bases between. Germline assignment: CDR1 MNHEY and CDR2 SVGAGI.

This clone occurred a few times. The J gene is TRBJ1-3, the V gene TRBV14, with a weak D call TRBD1 (6 bases). V gave up 2 bases and J gave up 2 bases, with 13 bases separating them. The CDR3 extends over 16 amino acids. Germline CDR1 is SGHDN and CDR2 is FVKESK. As DNA, the CDR3 is TGTGCCAGCAGCCAAATTGGGGGCGTCGCTGGAAACACCATATATTTT. Protein sequence: CASSQIGGVAGNTIYF.

This sequence joins TRBV5-8 and TRBJ2-6; unclear D gene. Deletions cut 4 bases from V and 0 bases from J, with 11 bases between. CDR1 is SGHTS, CDR2 YDEGEE, per germline. The CDR3 has 16 residues. The CDR3 DNA sequence: TGTGCCAGCAGCCTCCTAGTTAGCTCTGGGGCCAACGTCCTGACTTTC. Protein sequence: CASSLLVSSGANVLTF.

At least ten counts were recorded for this clone. The chain has TRBV6-2 or TRBV6-3 and TRBJ1-5; a possible D gene is TRBD1 (5 bases). The CDR3 runs to 16 residues. Germline V lookup: CDR1 MNHEY, CDR2 SVGEGT. Trimming cost V 4 bases and J 3 bases, with 16 bases left between them. CDR3 region: CASSSPGRNSNQPQHF. The CDR3 DNA reads as TGTGCCAGCAGTTCGCCGGGACGAAATTCCAATCAGCCCCAGCATTTT.

The chain couples TRBV6-2 or TRBV6-3 to TRBJ2-2; possible D gene TRBD1, 6 bases. The CDR3 is 15 amino acids. V was trimmed by 3 bases and J by 0 bases, leaving 8 bases between them. Per germline, CDR1 MNHEY and CDR2 SVGEGT. CDR3 bases: TGTGCCAGCAGTTATCAGGGGACGAACACCGGGGAGCTGTTTTTT. This encodes CASSYQGTNTGELFF.

The chain uses TRBV2 and TRBJ2-1, with 12 bases lining up with TRBD2. The V and J ends lost 8 bases and 10 bases, in that order; junction bases with no gene match: 3. The CDR3 is 12 residues long. The V gene's germline CDR1 is SNHLY and CDR2 FYNNEI. This chain's CDR3 is CASLAGGREQFF. The CDR3 nucleotides read TGTGCCAGCCTAGCGGGGGGGCGGGAGCAGTTCTTC.

This sequence joins TRBV5-8 and TRBJ1-4; 7 bases are a match to TRBD1. The CDR3 length is 14 residues. Trimming cost V 4 bases and J 8 bases; bases outside gene matches: 8. Germline lookup yields CDR1 SGHTS and CDR2 YDEGEE. The CDR3 region has the DNA TGTGCCAGCAGCCCCCTGACAGGGTTCGAAAAACTGTTTTTT. This codes for CASSPLTGFEKLFF.

The chain carries TRBV7-8 and TRBJ2-2; 9 bases agree with TRBD1. Germline V gene lookup returns CDR1 SGHVS and CDR2 FQNEAQ. V lost 5 bases, J lost 3 bases, and 7 bases stayed unmatched. CDR3 length: 16 residues. In DNA form, the CDR3 reads TGTGCCAGCAGCGATGGACAGGGGCCCCACACCGGGGAGCTGTTTTTT. Encoded protein: CASSDGQGPHTGELFF.